This T cell receptor beta chain was identified in a study of regulatory T cells in long-lasting Graves disease. At the level of the study: Patients met the persistent Graves' disease definition after over 5 years of antithyroid drugs with positive TSH receptor antibodies.

Investigators prepared the TCR beta libraries by applying iRepertoire HTBI primers and Arm-PCR of CDR3 regions. TCRdb passed the multiplex PCR reads through MiXCR, listing each CDR3 protein once. The sample has around 500,000 distinct CDR3 sequences, roughly 20% seen once. In this sample, this clonotype turned up once. Antigen unknown. The CDR3 extends over 14 amino acids. Germline V gene lookup returns CDR1 MNHEY and CDR2 SMNVEV (reference sequence). Trimming cost V 5 bases and J 3 bases, with 14 bases left between them. Noted time point: persistent/refractory GD, antithyroid drugs over 5 years with positive TRAb. The TCR library was made from RNA that had been extracted from PBMCs in TRIzol. Findings of the study overall: TRBV28 was favored in persistent disease, as were TRBJ1-2 and TRBJ2-5.

This sequence was found in a female donor with Graves disease. This sample comprised peripheral blood mononuclear cells (PBMCs), obtained when the disease was refractory, from a patient treated with antithyroid drugs. The chain has TRBV27 and TRBJ2-7, with D perhaps matching TRBD1 or TRBD2 (5 bases each). The CDR3 sequence is CASSPGPRRYEQYF. CDR3 DNA sequence: TGTGCCAGCAGTCCGGGACCGCGCCGCTACGAGCAGTACTTC.